The 27 T cell receptor beta chains below all came from one sample that was sequenced in a study of blood T cells in healthy people across ages. A sample-barcoded 5' primer and a J-beta primer mix were used in a second PCR of roughly 6 to 11 cycles. In TCRdb, the 5' RACE reads were re-called with MiXCR into one record per CDR3 protein. The data show fewer than 1,000,000 distinct CDR3 sequences, less than 60% seen once. Sequencing was done on a sample of blood. These receptors came from an elderly man in good health.

There are many counts of this clonotype. This chain joins TRBV6-5 and TRBJ2-7; D is ambiguous. This CDR3 has 12 amino acids. Germline V gives CDR1 MNHEY, CDR2 SVGAGI. Deletions cut 2 bases from V and 4 bases from J, with 6 bases between. The CDR3 region has the DNA TGTGCCAGCAGTTACCATGGGTACGAGCAGTACTTC. Amino acid sequence: CASSYHGYEQYF.

This clonotype has only a few counts. This chain connects TRBV12-3 or TRBV12-4 to TRBJ2-1; tentative D call: TRBD2 (5 bases). Trimming cost V 3 bases and J 11 bases, with 8 bases left between them. The CDR3 is made up of 11 amino acids. CDR3 loop: CASSLEDQQFF. The CDR3 coding sequence is TGTGCCAGCAGTTTGGAGGATCAGCAGTTCTTC.

This clonotype was observed a handful of times. The chain couples TRBV9 to TRBJ2-3; 7 bases match TRBD2. Trimming removed 4 bases from V and 4 bases from J; junction bases left unmatched: 12. Germline values: CDR1 SGDLS, CDR2 YYNGEE. The CDR3 extends over 16 amino acids. In nucleotides, the CDR3 is TGTGCCAGCAGCCCCGGTTCTAGCGGATTTTCAGATACGCAGTATTTT. Translation gives CASSPGSSGFSDTQYF.

The chain employs TRBV11-2 and TRBJ2-7, with D perhaps TRBD2 (5 bases). The V gene lost 5 bases and the J gene lost 2 bases, with 10 bases spanning the gap. The germline V gene has CDR1 SGHAT and CDR2 FQNNGV. This CDR3 is built from 13 residues. CDR3 coding DNA: TGTGCCAGCAGCCGCGGGCCCCCCTACGAGCAGTACTTC. Protein product: CASSRGPPYEQYF. Full variable domain (missing parts from reference TRBV11-2 and TRBJ2-7): EAGVAQSPRYKIIEKRQSVAFWCNPISGHATLYWYQQILGQGPKLLIQFQNNGVVDDSQLPKDRFSAERLKGVDSTLKIQPAKLEDSAVYLCASSRGPPYEQYFGPGTRLTVT.

J is TRBJ2-7 and V is TRBV7-9; TRBD1 is a possible D gene (6 bases). Germline V gene data show CDR1 as SEHNR and CDR2 as FQNEAQ (reference sequence). The CDR3 length is 16 residues. V lost 0 bases to trimming and J lost 0 bases, with 12 bases between them. CDR3 sequence reads: CASSLAGTGPSYEQYF. The DNA for the CDR3 is TGTGCCAGCAGCTTAGCAGGTACAGGGCCCTCCTACGAGCAGTACTTC.

The CDR3 protein is CSARTGRPGLAGGHLSQFF. The DNA of the CDR3 is TGCAGTGCTAGAACAGGCAGACCGGGACTAGCGGGAGGCCACCTTTCGCAGTTCTTC. The rearrangement joins TRBV20-1 to TRBJ2-1; 15 nucleotides agree with TRBD2. CDR3 length: 19 residues. Per the germline V gene, CDR1 is DFQATT and CDR2 is SNEGSKA (reference sequence). Trimming cost V 2 bases and J 12 bases; bases outside gene matches: 20.

The rearrangement joins TRBV15 to TRBJ1-1; D gene uncertain. This CDR3 is 13 amino acids long. The V end was cut by 2 bases, the J end by 3 bases, with 7 bases between. Germline V gives CDR1 LNHNV, CDR2 YYDKDF (reference sequence). In nucleotides, the CDR3 is TGTGCCACCAGCAGAACTATGGACACTGAAGCTTTCTTT. It translates to CATSRTMDTEAFF.

This clonotype was seen once. This sequence joins TRBV2 and TRBJ2-3, with unresolved D. Germline CDR1 and CDR2: SNHLY and FYNNEI. Between the trimmed V and J ends, which lost 5 bases and 2 bases, there was a span of 23 bases. CDR3 length: 18 amino acids. The CDR3 DNA reads TGTGCCAGCAGTCGGATGTTGGGCAGCGCCGATTACACAGATACGCAGTATTTT. It yields the protein CASSRMLGSADYTDTQYF.

The V call is TRBV4-1, the J call TRBJ2-3; TRBD2 is a possible D gene (5 bases). CDR1 and CDR2 from the germline V gene are MGHRA and YSYEKL. This CDR3 is 15 amino acids long. Trimming cost V 1 base and J 7 bases, with 15 bases left between them. The CDR3 bases are TGCGCCAGCAGCCAAGGGCGGGTCGCCCCTAATACGCAGTATTTT. It specifies CASSQGRVAPNTQYF.

J is TRBJ1-5 and V is TRBV12-3 or TRBV12-4; no definite D call. The CDR3 length is 15 residues. The V gene lost 2 bases and the J gene lost 3 bases, with 11 bases spanning the gap. The CDR3 DNA follows: TGTGCCAGCAGTTTAAGGGCCCCAAACAATCAGCCCCAGCATTTT. Translated, it gives CASSLRAPNNQPQHF.

The sample holds many counts of this clonotype. The chain has TRBV28 and TRBJ2-7; a weak D match, TRBD2 (6 bases). This CDR3 contains 16 residues. Germline V gene lookup returns CDR1 MDHEN and CDR2 SYDVKM. V dropped 5 bases and J dropped 3 bases, with 20 bases sitting between them. The CDR3 sequence is CASSPPGEALYYEQYF. The CDR3 bases are TGTGCCAGCAGTCCCCCGGGGGAGGCTCTTTACTACGAGCAGTACTTC.

The chain links TRBV20-1 to TRBJ1-2, with a possible D match to TRBD1 (6 bases). Germline V gives CDR1 DFQATT, CDR2 SNEGSKA (reference sequence). CDR3 length equals 14 residues. The V end was cut by 5 bases, the J end by 8 bases, with 21 bases between. The CDR3 spells CSAARPGERIGYTF. In DNA form, the CDR3 reads TGCAGTGCTGCTAGACCAGGGGAGAGGATAGGCTACACCTTC.

This clonotype has a count of ten or more. The CDR3 region is CSAPGLQVGETQYF. The CDR3 DNA reads TGCAGTGCTCCGGGTCTTCAAGTGGGGGAGACCCAGTACTTC. The genes are TRBV20-1 and TRBJ2-5, with unresolved D. V was cut by 5 bases and J by 5 bases, with 18 bases left in between. CDR3 length equals 14 residues. Germline loops: CDR1 DFQATT, CDR2 SNEGSKA (reference sequence).

The chain is built from TRBV28 and TRBJ2-6; 9 nucleotides agree with TRBD1. Germline V lookup: CDR1 MDHEN, CDR2 SYDVKM. The CDR3 has 17 amino acids. The V segment lost 6 bases and the J segment 2 bases; nucleotides outside the gene matches: 8. CDR3: CASSSGQGVTGANVLTF. The CDR3 DNA follows: TGTGCCAGCAGCTCGGGACAGGGTGTAACTGGGGCCAACGTCCTGACTTTC.

This clonotype was seen ten or more times. The chain joins TRBV20-1 to TRBJ1-2; 9 bases line up with TRBD1. The germline V gene has CDR1 DFQATT and CDR2 SNEGSKA (reference sequence). This CDR3 has 13 amino acids. Germline trimming cut 5 bases from V and 6 bases from J; bases unmatched to any gene: 7. CDR3: CSAYTGGADGYTF. In nucleotides, the CDR3 is TGCAGTGCTTATACAGGGGGCGCCGATGGCTACACCTTC.

This clonotype was seen only a few times. The chain carries TRBV28 and TRBJ1-4, with D perhaps TRBD1 (5 bases). The CDR3 is made up of 15 amino acids. Germline CDR1 MDHEN, CDR2 SYDVKM. The V and J ends lost 6 bases and 4 bases respectively, with 15 bases between them. The CDR3 bases are TGTGCCAGCAGCCACAGGCTGGGGGTTAATGAAAAACTGTTTTTT. This encodes CASSHRLGVNEKLFF.

The chain recombines TRBV20-1 with TRBJ1-1, with D hard to call. V shed 0 bases and J shed 11 bases, with 10 bases lying between them. CDR1 is DFQATT and CDR2 is SNEGSKA in the germline V gene (reference sequence). The CDR3 is made up of 11 amino acids. The DNA of the CDR3 is TGCAGTGCTAGAGATCCTGAAGGGGCTTTCTTT. Translating it yields CSARDPEGAFF.

This chain links TRBV12-3 or TRBV12-4 with TRBJ2-5; tentative D call: TRBD2 (6 bases). The assigned J gene may be wrong: the sequence end matches TRBJ2-7 better. CDR3 length: 14 amino acids. CDR3 in amino acids: CASSVREATYEQYF. CDR3 coding DNA: TGTGCCAGCAGTGTAAGGGAGGCCACCTACGAGCAGTACTTC.

This chain links TRBV28 with TRBJ1-2; 7 bases are shared with TRBD1. Per germline, CDR1 MDHEN and CDR2 SYDVKM. This CDR3 is built from 15 residues. Losses at the gene ends were 2 bases for V and 5 bases for J; bases not matched to a gene: 8. CDR3 sequence reads: CASSLTGEGSYGYTF. The CDR3 DNA reads TGTGCCAGCAGTTTAACAGGGGAGGGGAGTTATGGCTACACCTTC.

The chain combines TRBV6-5 with TRBJ2-7, with TRBD2 matching 13 bases. V dropped 0 bases and J dropped 1; count of bases not matched to a gene: 15. The CDR3 is 21 amino acids. The germline V gene encodes CDR1 MNHEY and CDR2 SVGAGI. This chain's CDR3 is CASSYSRHTGLAGVTSYEQYF. In DNA, the CDR3 is TGTGCCAGCAGTTACTCCCGACATACTGGACTAGCGGGAGTGACATCCTACGAGCAGTACTTC.

By sample share, this clonotype is medium-sized (0.01 to 0.1%). V is TRBV7-2 and J is TRBJ2-7; 8 bases fit TRBD2. Unmatched junction bases numbered 4, after V lost 4 bases and J lost 2 bases. The CDR3 is made up of 14 amino acids. Germline values: CDR1 SGHTA, CDR2 FQGNSA. CDR3 bases: TGTGCCAGCAGCTCGGCGGGAGGAGCCTACGAGCAGTACTTC. This sequence encodes CASSSAGGAYEQYF.

This clonotype was seen only a few times. A much larger clone differs from this one at a single base, so this may be a read error. The chain couples TRBV20-1 to TRBJ2-5; TRBD2 matches at 7 bases. The V and J ends lost 0 bases and 9 bases, in that order; junction bases with no gene match: 13. CDR3 length equals 15 residues. Germline CDR1 and CDR2: DFQATT and SNEGSKA (reference sequence). The DNA of the CDR3 is TGCAGTGCTAGAGATTTGCCTGGGAGCGGGGCGCCCCAGTACTTC. It encodes CSARDLPGSGAPQYF.

The J gene is TRBJ2-5, the V gene TRBV29-1; TRBD2 matches 9 bases. The tail of the sequence fits TRBJ2-7 better, so the J call may be wrong. This CDR3 is built from 14 residues. Germline CDR1 reads SQVTM; CDR2 reads ANQGSEA. The DNA for the CDR3 is TGCAGCGTTGAATCTAGCGGGAATGTCTACGAGCAGTACTTC. Its translation: CSVESSGNVYEQYF.

This clonotype was counted only a few times. The chain recombines TRBV29-1 with TRBJ2-5; 8 nucleotides agree with TRBD2. CDR1 SQVTM and CDR2 ANQGSEA come from the germline V gene. CDR3 length equals 13 residues. The CDR3 sequence is CSAGSGTSETQYF. As DNA, the CDR3 is TGCAGTGCCGGTAGCGGGACATCCGAGACCCAGTACTTC.

The V gene is TRBV12-3 or TRBV12-4, the J gene TRBJ1-1; D is perhaps TRBD1 (6 bases). This CDR3 has 15 residues. Trimming left V 4 bases short and J 6 bases short, with 18 bases between. In DNA, the CDR3 is TGTGCCAGCAGTTCCAGTCCAGGGGACCCTGCTGAAGCTTTCTTT. Protein sequence: CASSSSPGDPAEAFF.

This clonotype was picked up a small number of times. This sequence joins TRBV5-1 and TRBJ2-1, with 9 nucleotides matching TRBD2. CDR3 length: 16 amino acids. V dropped 4 bases and J dropped 4; count of bases not matched to a gene: 9. Germline V CDR1 and CDR2: SGHRS, YFSETQ. The chain's CDR3 is CASSGTSQGNYNEQFF. In DNA, the CDR3 is TGCGCCAGCAGCGGGACTAGCCAGGGCAATTACAATGAGCAGTTCTTC.

This clonotype has just a few counts. The chain combines TRBV4-3 with TRBJ1-1; tentative D call: TRBD1 (6 bases). Germline CDR1 and CDR2: LGHNA and YSLEER. The length of the CDR3 is 15 residues. V was shortened by 1 base and J by 6 bases, with 15 bases between the two germline ends. The DNA for the CDR3 is TGCGCCAGCAGCCAAGTCCGGGGGGCGCGAGCTGAAGCTTTCTTT. Protein product: CASSQVRGARAEAFF.